The 18 T cell receptor beta chains below all came from one sample that was sequenced in a study of blood T cell repertoires in COVID-19. Some clones are missing from TCRdb's copy, which holds only in-frame ones; the method was immunoSEQ multiplex PCR. The sample has around 300,000 clones; about four fifths are singletons. Input material: peripheral blood. These receptors were collected from a woman aged 50 to 60 who had recovered from COVID-19.

V and J are TRBV19 and TRBJ2-4, with unresolved D. V was trimmed by 3 bases and J by 5 bases, leaving 8 bases between them. The CDR3 runs to 13 residues. Germline V gives CDR1 LNHDA, CDR2 SQIVND (reference sequence). CDR3 in amino acids: CASSMVQQNIQYF. The CDR3 DNA sequence: TGTGCCAGTAGTATGGTACAGCAAAACATTCAGTACTTC. Full variable domain (rest looked up from reference TRBV19 and TRBJ2-4): DGGITQSPKYLFRKEGQNVTLSCEQNLNHDAMYWYRQDPGQGLRLIYYSQIVNDFQKGDIAEGYSVSREKKESFPLTVTSAQKNPTAFYLCASSMVQQNIQYFGAGTRLSVL.

The chain couples TRBV4-1 to TRBJ1-2; 11 nucleotides match TRBD1. Trimming took 2 bases from V and 7 from J; bases not matched to a gene: 6. Per germline, CDR1 MGHRA and CDR2 YSYEKL. The length of the CDR3 is 15 residues. The CDR3 loop is CASSQLGQGARGYTF. The CDR3 bases are TGCGCCAGCAGCCAACTCGGACAGGGGGCGCGTGGCTACACCTTC.

V gene TRBV4-3 combines with J gene TRBJ2-2; 11 nucleotides match TRBD2. The germline gives CDR1 LGHNA, CDR2 YSLEER. This CDR3 region has 16 residues. J lost 6 bases, V lost 3 bases, and 6 bases had no gene match. The CDR3 region has the DNA TGCGCCAGCAGCCATGAACTAGCGGGGGAGTCCGGGGAGCTGTTTTTT. It translates to CASSHELAGESGELFF.

The chain is built from TRBV18 and TRBJ2-7; TRBD2 might be the D (6 bases). From germline, CDR1 is KGHSH and CDR2 LQKENI. Trimming shortened V by 4 bases and J by 1 base, and 14 bases separated the two germline ends. The CDR3 runs to 15 residues. CDR3 sequence: CASSHPGLPSYEQYF. DNA for the CDR3: TGTGCCAGCTCACATCCGGGACTCCCTTCCTACGAGCAGTACTTC.

This clone was seen a single time. The chain joins TRBV7-8 to TRBJ2-7; 8 bases line up with TRBD1. J was trimmed by 3 bases and V by 6 bases; bases with no gene match: 7. Germline CDR1 and CDR2: SGHVS and FQNEAQ. This CDR3 spans 14 amino acids. CDR3 protein: CASRKTGENYEQYF. The CDR3 DNA sequence: TGTGCCAGCAGGAAGACAGGGGAGAACTACGAGCAGTACTTC.

The rearrangement joins TRBV7-3 to TRBJ2-1; 9 bases fit TRBD2. After removal of 0 bases from V and 6 bases from J, the junction contained 6 bases not matched to a gene. The length of the CDR3 is 16 residues. The germline V gene has CDR1 SGHTA and CDR2 FQGTGA. The CDR3 loop reads CASSLTTAGGINEQFF. DNA for the CDR3: TGTGCCAGCAGCTTAACGACGGCGGGAGGGATCAATGAGCAGTTCTTC.

V gene TRBV6-6 combines with J gene TRBJ2-1, with D perhaps TRBD2 (5 bases). CDR1 is MNHNY, CDR2 SVGAGI, per germline (reference sequence). V gave up 7 bases and J gave up 0 bases, with 13 bases separating them. The CDR3 is 15 residues long. CDR3 residues: CASTPDGGSYNEQFF. The CDR3 nucleotides are TGTGCCAGCACCCCCGACGGAGGCTCCTACAATGAGCAGTTCTTC.

The V and J genes are TRBV6-4 and TRBJ1-3, with D perhaps TRBD1 (6 bases). The CDR3 contains 19 residues. Trimming removed 2 bases from V and 2 bases from J, with 22 bases in between. Germline V lookup: CDR1 MRHNA, CDR2 SNTAGT. CDR3 protein: CASSDPNVNRVLTGNTIYF. Here the CDR3 DNA reads TGTGCCAGCAGTGACCCGAATGTCAACAGGGTTTTAACTGGAAACACCATATATTTT.

About this clone itself: A junction end diverges from the germline sequence, so it may reflect a read error. V and J are TRBV28 and TRBJ1-4; TRBD1 is a possible D gene (6 bases). CDR3 length: 14 residues. Per the germline V gene, CDR1 is MDHEN and CDR2 is SYDVKM. In DNA form, the CDR3 reads TGTGCCAGCAGTCCCGGGACAACGAATGAAAAACTGTTTTTT. Protein product: CASSPGTTNEKLFF.

This chain uses TRBV20-1 with TRBJ2-7, with D uncertain. Germline values: CDR1 DFQATT, CDR2 SNEGSKA (reference sequence). The ends were cut back, 3 bases at V and 0 bases at J, with 6 bases in the middle. The CDR3 runs to 12 residues. The CDR3 loop reads CSASFFSYEQYF. CDR3 nucleotide sequence: TGCAGTGCTAGTTTCTTCTCCTACGAGCAGTACTTC.

V usage is TRBV24-1 and J usage is TRBJ2-1; 11 bases match TRBD2. The CDR3 contains 14 residues. CDR1 is KGHDR, CDR2 SFDVKD, per germline. Unmatched junction bases numbered 4, after V lost 5 bases and J lost 8 bases. CDR3 loop: CATSVSGGDDEQFF. The CDR3 region has the DNA TGTGCCACCAGTGTTAGCGGGGGGGACGATGAGCAGTTCTTC.

This chain connects TRBV15 to TRBJ2-5, with TRBD1 as a possible D gene (6 bases). V was clipped by 3 bases and J by 2 bases, with 10 bases between them. The CDR3 is 14 amino acids. CDR1 and CDR2 (germline): LNHNV, YYDKDF (reference sequence). The CDR3 nucleotides read TGTGCCACCAGCAGGTACGGACAGCAAGAGACCCAGTACTTC. Amino acids: CATSRYGQQETQYF.

The CDR3 loop is CSASDRVDSNQPQHF. The CDR3 region has the DNA TGCAGTGCTAGTGACAGGGTTGATAGCAATCAGCCCCAGCATTTT. The rearrangement links TRBV20-1 to TRBJ1-5, with TRBD1 identical over 7 bases. The CDR3 contains 15 residues. From germline, CDR1 is DFQATT and CDR2 SNEGSKA (reference sequence). After removal of 3 bases from V and 0 bases from J, the junction contained 5 bases not matched to a gene.

This chain links TRBV6-2 or TRBV6-3 with TRBJ2-3, with D perhaps matching TRBD1 (6 bases). CDR1 and CDR2 from the germline V gene are MNHEY and SVGEGT. CDR3 length: 12 residues. Trimming cost V 6 bases and J 5 bases, with 9 bases left between them. DNA of the CDR3: TGTGCCAGCAGCAAGACAGGAGATACGCAGTATTTT. Translation gives CASSKTGDTQYF.

This clone was seen once. This chain connects TRBV3-1 (or the pseudogene TRBV3-2) to TRBJ1-2; 9 bases are shared with TRBD1. V shed 2 bases, J shed 2 bases, and the junction held 3 bases outside the gene matches. The CDR3 consists of 15 residues. Looked up from germline, CDR1 is LGHDT and CDR2 is YNNKEL (reference sequence). This chain's CDR3 is CASSQSGTGNYGYTF. CDR3 DNA: TGTGCCAGCAGCCAATCCGGGACAGGGAACTATGGCTACACCTTC.

This clone has only one observation. The sample carries other DNA sequences with the same CDR3. The chain joins TRBV28 to TRBJ2-1, with 10 bases matching TRBD2. The V gene end was trimmed by 3 bases and the J gene end by 6 bases; junction bases not matched to a gene: 2. The CDR3 has 14 amino acids. Germline-derived CDR1 and CDR2 are MDHEN and SYDVKM. The DNA for the CDR3 is TGTGCCAGCAGTTTCAGCGGGGGGGGCAATGAGCAGTTCTTC. Its protein product is CASSFSGGGNEQFF.

The chain couples TRBV6-6 to TRBJ2-1; perhaps TRBD1 as D (6 bases). The CDR3 is 13 residues long. V lost 5 bases and J lost 5, with 10 bases in between. CDR1 and CDR2 (germline): MNHNY, SVGAGI (reference sequence). CDR3 amino acids: CASSQQGDNEQFF. The DNA for the CDR3 is TGTGCCAGCAGTCAACAGGGTGACAATGAGCAGTTCTTC.

Regarding this clone: Other DNA variants within this sample encode the same CDR3. The chain joins TRBV7-3 to TRBJ2-6; a weak D match, TRBD1 (5 bases). The germline CDR1 and CDR2 sequences are SGHTA and FQGTGA. Between the trimmed V and J ends, which lost 5 bases and 2 bases, there was a span of 10 bases. The CDR3 covers 15 residues. In nucleotides, the CDR3 is TGTGCCAGCAGCCCTACAGGTGCTGGGGCCAACGTCCTGACTTTC. Its translation: CASSPTGAGANVLTF.